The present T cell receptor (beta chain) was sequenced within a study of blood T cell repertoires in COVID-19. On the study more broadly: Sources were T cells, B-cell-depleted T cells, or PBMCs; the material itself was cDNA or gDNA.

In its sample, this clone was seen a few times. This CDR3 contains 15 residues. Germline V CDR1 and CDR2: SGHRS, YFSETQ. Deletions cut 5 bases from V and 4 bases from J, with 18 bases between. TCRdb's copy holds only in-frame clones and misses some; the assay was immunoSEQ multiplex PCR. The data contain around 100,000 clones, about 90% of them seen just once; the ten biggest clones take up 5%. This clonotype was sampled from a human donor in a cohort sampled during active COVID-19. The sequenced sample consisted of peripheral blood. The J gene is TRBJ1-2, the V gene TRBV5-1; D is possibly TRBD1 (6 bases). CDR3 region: CASRQPQQGSYGYTF. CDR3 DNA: TGCGCCAGCAGGCAACCCCAACAGGGATCCTATGGCTACACCTTC.